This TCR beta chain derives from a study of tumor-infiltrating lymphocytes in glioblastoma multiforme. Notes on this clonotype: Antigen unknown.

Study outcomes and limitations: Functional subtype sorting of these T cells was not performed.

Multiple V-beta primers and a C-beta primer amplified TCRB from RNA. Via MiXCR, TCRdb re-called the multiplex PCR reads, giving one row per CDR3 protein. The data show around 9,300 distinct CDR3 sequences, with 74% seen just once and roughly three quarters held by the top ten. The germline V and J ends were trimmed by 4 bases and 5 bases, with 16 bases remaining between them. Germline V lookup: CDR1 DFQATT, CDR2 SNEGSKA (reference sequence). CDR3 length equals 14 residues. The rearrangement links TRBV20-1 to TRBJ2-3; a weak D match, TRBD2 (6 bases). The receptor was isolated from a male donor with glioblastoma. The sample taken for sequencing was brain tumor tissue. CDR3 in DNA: TGCAGTGCTATACCCTCCGGGAGTGGAGATACGCAGTATTTT. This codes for CSAIPSGSGDTQYF.